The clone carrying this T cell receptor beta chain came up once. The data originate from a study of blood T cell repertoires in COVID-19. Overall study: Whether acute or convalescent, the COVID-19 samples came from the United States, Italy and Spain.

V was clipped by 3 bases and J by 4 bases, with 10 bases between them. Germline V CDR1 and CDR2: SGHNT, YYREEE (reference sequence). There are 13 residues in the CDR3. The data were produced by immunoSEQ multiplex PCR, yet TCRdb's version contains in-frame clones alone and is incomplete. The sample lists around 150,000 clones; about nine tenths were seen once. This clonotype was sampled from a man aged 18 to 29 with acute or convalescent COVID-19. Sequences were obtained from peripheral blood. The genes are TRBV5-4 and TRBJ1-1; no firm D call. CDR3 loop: CASSSRWATEAFF. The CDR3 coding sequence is TGTGCCAGCAGCTCCCGATGGGCCACTGAAGCTTTCTTT.